One sample yielded the 23 T cell receptor beta chains listed below, sequenced in a study of T cells in Graves' hyperthyroidism and ophthalmopathy. RNA transcripts were the template for amplifying TCR beta CDR3 regions. Carried out on the TCR CDR3, a first-round RT-PCR used the HTBI primer set. From the multiplex PCR reads, TCRdb called clonotypes with MiXCR, one entry per CDR3 protein. The sample consists of a few hundred thousand distinct CDR3 sequences, about 14% of them appearing once. The sequenced material came from blood. These TCRs come from a woman aged 25 to 39 with Graves' ophthalmopathy.

A remark on this clonotype: This sequence may be a read error, since a much larger clone differs from it by one base. V and J are TRBV18 and TRBJ2-1, with 10 bases that match TRBD1. Germline values: CDR1 KGHSH, CDR2 LQKENI. The length of the CDR3 is 13 residues. The chain's CDR3 is CGSDRTGGNEQFF. The CDR3 DNA reads TGTGGCAGCGATCGGACAGGGGGCAATGAGCAGTTCTTC.

The rearrangement uses TRBV5-1 and TRBJ2-1; D may be TRBD1 (7 bases). CDR1 and CDR2 (germline): SGHRS, YFSETQ. V lost 3 bases and J 1 base, leaving 17 bases between the germline ends. The CDR3 loop spans 17 amino acids. CDR3 in DNA: TGCGCCAGCAGCTCAAGACAGGGACTGGCTTCCTACAATGAGCAGTTCTTC. Residues: CASSSRQGLASYNEQFF.

This clonotype was detected many times. The chain uses TRBV7-8 and TRBJ1-2; TRBD1 might be the D (5 bases). V was trimmed by 5 bases and J by 4 bases, leaving 20 bases between them. Looked up from germline, CDR1 is SGHVS and CDR2 is FQNEAQ. The CDR3 runs 16 residues. Here the CDR3 DNA reads TGTGCCAGCAGCCCACCAAACCCGCCAGGGCCCTATGGCTACACCTTC. This translates into CASSPPNPPGPYGYTF.

This clonotype was observed a few times. The chain links TRBV7-6 to TRBJ2-3; unclear D gene. This CDR3 spans 16 amino acids. Trimming left V 4 bases short and J 1 base short, with 15 bases between. Germline CDR1 reads SGHVS; CDR2 reads FNYEAQ. The CDR3 DNA follows: TGTGCCAGCAGCTGGCCGGAACTACCCCGCACAGATACGCAGTATTTT. It encodes CASSWPELPRTDTQYF.

This chain uses TRBV20-1 with TRBJ2-7, with D perhaps matching TRBD1 or TRBD2 (6 bases each). The germline V gene encodes CDR1 DFQATT and CDR2 SNEGSKA (reference sequence). The CDR3 totals 15 residues. Trimming removed 0 bases from V and 7 bases from J, with 19 bases in between. This CDR3 is CSARDQGRGGGEQYF. CDR3 bases: TGCAGTGCTAGAGATCAAGGCAGAGGAGGGGGGGAGCAGTACTTC.

This clonotype was counted many times. The chain employs TRBV5-1 and TRBJ2-1, with D perhaps TRBD2 (6 bases). The V and J ends lost 4 bases and 8 bases respectively, with 25 bases between them. Germline V gene sequence: CDR1 SGHRS, CDR2 YFSETQ. CDR3 length: 17 residues. The CDR3 here is CASSPAVGGSPRDEQFF. The CDR3 nucleotides read TGCGCCAGCAGCCCCGCCGTCGGGGGATCTCCCAGGGATGAGCAGTTCTTC.

Many counts were recorded for this clonotype. The rearrangement joins TRBV27 to TRBJ2-7; 9 bases match TRBD1. Germline CDR1 and CDR2: MNHEY and SMNVEV (reference sequence). The CDR3 spans 14 residues. V dropped 6 bases and J dropped 1; count of bases not matched to a gene: 4. The CDR3 DNA follows: TGTGCCAGCAGGCCCGGGACAGGGTCCTACGAGCAGTACTTC. It codes for CASRPGTGSYEQYF.

This clonotype was seen ten or more times. The V call is TRBV15, the J call TRBJ1-1; the D is unclear. Germline CDR1 and CDR2: LNHNV and YYDKDF (reference sequence). Deletions cut 0 bases from V and 3 bases from J, with 11 bases between. CDR3 length: 15 amino acids. CDR3 region: CATSRDQGLDTEAFF. The CDR3 nucleotides read TGTGCCACCAGCAGAGATCAAGGGTTGGACACTGAAGCTTTCTTT.

This clonotype occurred a few times. V gene TRBV25-1 combines with J gene TRBJ2-6; D not resolved. The germline CDR1 and CDR2 sequences are MGHDK and SYGVNS. The CDR3 has 14 amino acids. Trimming stripped 8 bases from V and 4 bases from J, with 12 bases between. The CDR3 loop is CASQDPQGANVLTF. DNA for the CDR3: TGTGCCAGCCAGGACCCTCAAGGGGCCAACGTCCTGACTTTC.

This clonotype was found many times. The CDR3 loop reads CAWSVVGVNTEAFF. DNA of the CDR3: TGTGCCTGGAGTGTTGTAGGAGTGAACACTGAAGCTTTCTTT. This chain connects TRBV30 to TRBJ1-1; D remains ambiguous. The CDR3 has 14 residues. Germline values: CDR1 GTSNPN, CDR2 SVGIG (reference sequence). Deletions cut 0 bases from V and 0 bases from J, with 8 bases between.

This clonotype appeared many times. This chain links TRBV15 with TRBJ1-4; D is ambiguous. Trimming took off 1 base at V and 8 bases at J, with 11 bases between the two ends. This CDR3 spans 14 amino acids. CDR1 is LNHNV, CDR2 YYDKDF, per germline (reference sequence). In DNA, the CDR3 is TGTGCCACCAGCAGAGTGGGCATTTTCGAAAAACTGTTTTTT. It is translated as CATSRVGIFEKLFF.

As regards this clonotype: Given a much more abundant clone one base away, this may be a read error. The gene calls are TRBV4-1 and TRBJ2-7; D is uncertain. Germline V gene lookup returns CDR1 MGHRA and CDR2 YSYEKL. This CDR3 comprises 14 residues. CDR3 nucleotides: TGCGCCATCAGCCAAGATCAGTTCTCCTACGAGCAGTACTTC. This sequence encodes CAISQDQFSYEQYF.

The chain has TRBV6-1 and TRBJ2-1, with TRBD2 matching 12 bases. Germline CDR1 is MNHNS and CDR2 is SASEGT. The CDR3 spans 15 residues. The V gene end was trimmed by 6 bases and the J gene end by 7 bases; junction bases not matched to a gene: 7. CDR3 coding DNA: TGTGCCAGCAGACCGCTAGCGGGGGGGCGTAATGAGCAGTTCTTC. Residues: CASRPLAGGRNEQFF.

This clonotype was seen only a few times. One base away lies a much larger clone, so this may be a sequencing read error. The rearrangement uses TRBV7-9 and TRBJ2-6, with TRBD1 matching over 8 bases. This CDR3 has 17 residues. The germline V gene has CDR1 SEHNR and CDR2 FQNEAQ (reference sequence). CDR3 loop: CASSTGQGDSGANVLAF. In DNA, the CDR3 is TGTGCCAGCAGCACAGGACAGGGAGACTCTGGGGCCAACGTCCTGGCTTTC.

This clonotype was found many times. V gene TRBV15 combines with J gene TRBJ2-5; 12 positions agree with TRBD2. After removal of 2 bases from V and 5 bases from J, the junction contained 6 bases not matched to a gene. Looked up from germline, CDR1 is LNHNV and CDR2 is YYDKDF (reference sequence). The CDR3 runs to 16 residues. CDR3 sequence reads: CATSRLLAGGRETQYF. Here the CDR3 DNA reads TGTGCCACCAGCAGACTACTAGCGGGGGGACGTGAGACCCAGTACTTC.

In this sample, this clonotype turned up a few times. The chain's CDR3 is CASSVGVWAGELFF. The DNA of the CDR3 is TGTGCCAGCAGCGTAGGAGTATGGGCCGGGGAGCTGTTTTTT. The chain carries TRBV9 and TRBJ2-2; D is unclear. CDR3 length: 14 amino acids. V was pared by 0 bases and J by 6 bases, with 9 bases between. Germline-derived CDR1 and CDR2 are SGDLS and YYNGEE. The full variable domain, rest sourced from reference TRBV9 and TRBJ2-2, is DSGVTQTPKHLITATGQRVTLRCSPRSGDLSVYWYQQSLDQGLQFLIQYYNGEERAKGNILERFSAQQFPDLHSELNLSSLELGDSALYFCASSVGVWAGELFFGEGSRLTVL.

This clonotype was recorded at least ten times. This chain connects TRBV6-6 to TRBJ1-2; perhaps TRBD1 as D (6 bases). Germline lookup yields CDR1 MNHNY and CDR2 SVGAGI (reference sequence). V was clipped by 0 bases and J by 1 base, with 9 bases between them. This CDR3 has 15 residues. In nucleotides, the CDR3 is TGTGCCAGCAGTTACTCGTTGGACAGTAACTATGGCTACACCTTC. Translation gives CASSYSLDSNYGYTF.

Ten or more counts support this clonotype. The rearrangement joins TRBV7-9 to TRBJ2-3; possible D gene TRBD2, 5 bases. The germline V gene encodes CDR1 SEHNR and CDR2 FQNEAQ (reference sequence). This CDR3 contains 14 residues. V lost 3 bases and J 4 bases, leaving 11 bases between the germline ends. CDR3 DNA: TGTGCCAGCAGCTTTGAGGGTCTCGCAGATACGCAGTATTTT. It codes for CASSFEGLADTQYF.

This clonotype was observed at least ten times. V usage is TRBV2 and J usage is TRBJ2-1, with D perhaps matching TRBD1 (5 bases). CDR1 is SNHLY and CDR2 is FYNNEI in the germline V gene. The length of the CDR3 is 11 residues. Trimming removed 5 bases from V and 9 bases from J, with 8 bases in between. DNA of the CDR3: TGTGCCAGCAGTAGGGGATCTGAGCAGTTCTTC. Encoded protein: CASSRGSEQFF. Complete variable domain (other parts from reference TRBV2 and TRBJ2-1): EPEVTQTPSHQVTQMGQEVILRCVPISNHLYFYWYRQILGQKVEFLVSFYNNEISEKSEIFDDQFSVERPDGSNFTLKIRSTKLEDSAMYFCASSRGSEQFFGPGTRLTVL.

This clonotype was found many times. V is TRBV7-2 and J is TRBJ1-4; D is ambiguous. This CDR3 comprises 12 residues. With 5 bases removed from V and 3 bases from J, the gap between germline ends came to 4 bases. CDR1 is SGHTA and CDR2 is FQGNSA in the germline V gene. The CDR3 loop reads CASSLSNEKLFF. In DNA, the CDR3 is TGTGCCAGCAGCCTCTCTAATGAAAAACTGTTTTTT.

This clonotype was observed at least ten times. The chain carries TRBV5-8 and TRBJ2-5; D not certain. Per germline, CDR1 SGHTS and CDR2 YDEGEE. Trimming removed 0 bases at V and 5 bases at J, with 11 bases between. The CDR3 covers 14 residues. DNA of the CDR3: TGTGCCAGCAGCTTGGTTGTCACAGTCGAGACCCAGTACTTC. Amino acids: CASSLVVTVETQYF.

This clonotype appeared a few times. DNA for the CDR3: TGCAGTGCTAGAGACAGGGGGTCCACCGGGGAGCTGTTTTTT. Amino acids: CSARDRGSTGELFF. This chain connects TRBV20-1 to TRBJ2-2; 7 bases line up with TRBD1. V gave up 0 bases and J gave up 4 bases; unmatched junction bases: 2. CDR3 length: 14 residues. Per germline, CDR1 DFQATT and CDR2 SNEGSKA (reference sequence).

This clonotype was seen many times. The chain is built from TRBV30 and TRBJ2-7; D is unclear. CDR1 is GTSNPN and CDR2 is SVGIG in the germline V gene (reference sequence). The CDR3 is made up of 12 amino acids. The V end lost 3 bases, the J end lost 3 bases, and 9 bases lay between the germline ends. CDR3 coding DNA: TGTGCCTGGAGAGCTTTTGGCTACGAGCAGTACTTC. Its protein is CAWRAFGYEQYF.